The 14 T cell receptor beta chains below come from one sample, sequenced in a study of beta chain features in type 1 diabetes. What these receptors recognize is not known. Findings and caveats of the study: Within each of all four CD4+ subsets, Type 1 diabetes patients had TCRB CDR3s that were moderately but significantly shorter.

The entirety of the isolated RNA underwent reverse transcription, so expressed TCRB transcripts were sequenced. TCRdb keeps only in-frame clones here, not all; method: immunoSEQ multiplex PCR. The data show under 300,000 clones, with about 15% seen just once and just under 0.02% held by the top ten. Sequenced material: naive CD4+ T cells from blood. These receptors were taken from a man younger than 45 with type 1 diabetes.

V gene TRBV5-1 combines with J gene TRBJ2-1; the match to TRBD2 covers 12 bases. Germline loops: CDR1 SGHRS, CDR2 YFSETQ. The J segment lost 6 bases and the V segment lost 3 bases, leaving 10 bases of the junction unmatched. This CDR3 region has 17 residues. This chain's CDR3 is CASSSLAGGSRGNEQFF. CDR3 nucleotides: TGCGCCAGCAGCTCACTAGCGGGAGGTTCTCGGGGCAATGAGCAGTTCTTC.

This clone was detected a few times. The chain couples TRBV19 to TRBJ2-7, with 7 bases identical to TRBD2. The germline gives CDR1 LNHDA, CDR2 SQIVND (reference sequence). The CDR3 contains 14 residues. Trimming took 8 bases from V and 6 from J; bases not matched to a gene: 13. Here the CDR3 DNA reads TGTGCCAGTTCTTCCTTAACCCCTAGCGGCGAGCAGTACTTC. Protein sequence: CASSSLTPSGEQYF.

The chain is built from TRBV12-5 and TRBJ2-7; 10 positions agree with TRBD2. Germline loops: CDR1 LGHNT, CDR2 FRNRAP. This CDR3 region has 14 residues. V shed 5 bases, J shed 3 bases, and the junction held 4 bases outside the gene matches. The DNA for the CDR3 is TGTGCTAGTGGTCAGCGGACTAGCGGCTACGAGCAGTACTTC. Its translation: CASGQRTSGYEQYF.

The rearrangement uses TRBV5-1 and TRBJ2-5; 7 positions match TRBD1. Germline V CDR1 and CDR2: SGHRS, YFSETQ. Trimming removed 0 bases from V and 1 base from J; junction bases left unmatched: 3. This CDR3 region has 15 residues. The CDR3 region has the DNA TGCGCCAGCAGCTTGGCGGGACAGACCCAAGAGACCCAGTACTTC. Protein: CASSLAGQTQETQYF.

This clone was picked up a small number of times. V is TRBV9 and J is TRBJ2-2; 10 nucleotides agree with TRBD2. With V trimmed by 3 bases and J by 8 bases, 7 bases remained unmatched. Per the germline V gene, CDR1 is SGDLS and CDR2 is YYNGEE. The CDR3 covers 15 residues. This CDR3 is CASSGASGRSGELFF. CDR3 nucleotides: TGTGCCAGCAGCGGGGCTAGCGGGAGATCAGGGGAGCTGTTTTTT. Full variable domain (rest looked up from reference TRBV9 and TRBJ2-2): DSGVTQTPKHLITATGQRVTLRCSPRSGDLSVYWYQQSLDQGLQFLIQYYNGEERAKGNILERFSAQQFPDLHSELNLSSLELGDSALYFCASSGASGRSGELFFGEGSRLTVL.

The rearrangement uses TRBV19 and TRBJ2-1, with TRBD2 identical over 7 bases. The CDR3 has 15 amino acids. Germline V gives CDR1 LNHDA, CDR2 SQIVND (reference sequence). V trimming: 0 bases; J trimming: 3 bases; junction bases outside the gene matches: 2. In DNA, the CDR3 is TGTGCCAGTAGTATAGATCGGGACTACTACAATGAGCAGTTCTTC. Residues: CASSIDRDYYNEQFF.

This clone was observed a handful of times. This rearrangement joins TRBV29-1 to TRBJ1-5; the D is unclear. Trimming shortened V by 6 bases and J by 0 bases, and 6 bases separated the two germline ends. This CDR3 has 12 amino acids. The germline V gene encodes CDR1 SQVTM and CDR2 ANQGSEA. In DNA, the CDR3 is TGCAGCGTCAAAAATAGCAATCAGCCCCAGCATTTT. Amino acid sequence: CSVKNSNQPQHF.

The chain employs TRBV12-5 and TRBJ2-2; D perhaps matches TRBD2 (6 bases). V was pared by 4 bases and J by 4 bases, with 13 bases between. Germline assignment: CDR1 LGHNT and CDR2 FRNRAP. This CDR3 contains 15 residues. CDR3 residues: CASGSRQGGTGELFF. The CDR3 DNA sequence: TGTGCTAGTGGTTCCCGCCAGGGAGGCACCGGGGAGCTGTTTTTT.

V gene TRBV4-1 combines with J gene TRBJ2-5; 9 bases fit TRBD2. The CDR3 extends over 15 amino acids. Germline CDR1 reads MGHRA; CDR2 reads YSYEKL. Unmatched junction bases numbered 7, after V lost 1 base and J lost 7 bases. The CDR3 DNA follows: TGCGCCAGCAGCCAAGTCTGGCGGGGGGGCGGGACCCAGTACTTC. Protein sequence: CASSQVWRGGGTQYF.

The chain links TRBV4-1 to TRBJ1-5; TRBD1 agrees at 10 bases. This CDR3 has 17 amino acids. Looked up from germline, CDR1 is MGHRA and CDR2 is YSYEKL. V shed 3 bases and J 2 bases; nucleotides not matched to a gene: 7. The CDR3 nucleotides are TGCGCCAGCAGCCACCCCGGGACAGGGGTCGGCAATCAGCCCCAGCATTTT. Protein: CASSHPGTGVGNQPQHF.

This clone was observed a handful of times. V is TRBV6-1 and J is TRBJ2-3; no firm D call. Germline V gene data show CDR1 as MNHNS and CDR2 as SASEGT. The ends were cut back, 6 bases at V and 1 base at J, with 11 bases in the middle. There are 14 residues in the CDR3. CDR3 loop: CASSSAGRTDTQYF. As DNA, the CDR3 is TGTGCCAGCAGCTCCGCCGGTCGCACAGATACGCAGTATTTT.

This clone has just a few counts. The V and J genes are TRBV5-8 and TRBJ1-2; D not certain. Trimming pared 2 bases from V and 8 bases from J, leaving 13 bases between. This CDR3 contains 13 residues. Germline V gene data show CDR1 as SGHTS and CDR2 as YDEGEE. The CDR3 nucleotides read TGTGCCAGCAGCTTAGTTCGGGAAGGCGGCTACACCTTC. Encoded protein: CASSLVREGGYTF.

This clone was seen more than once but under ten times. V gene TRBV11-1 combines with J gene TRBJ1-1, with 9 bases aligning to TRBD1. From germline, CDR1 is SGHAT and CDR2 FQDESV (reference sequence). The trim removed 7 bases at V and 1 base at J, leaving 7 bases unmatched. The CDR3 loop spans 15 amino acids. The CDR3 here is CASINLGQGNTEAFF. DNA for the CDR3: TGTGCCAGCATAAATTTGGGACAGGGGAACACTGAAGCTTTCTTT.

The V and J genes are TRBV30 and TRBJ1-1; possible D gene TRBD1, 5 bases. V lost 2 bases to trimming and J lost 4 bases, with 11 bases between them. The CDR3 covers 13 residues. CDR1 and CDR2 from the germline V gene are GTSNPN and SVGIG (reference sequence). As DNA, the CDR3 is TGTGCCTGGAGTACCCAGGGAGGCACTGAAGCTTTCTTT. As protein: CAWSTQGGTEAFF.